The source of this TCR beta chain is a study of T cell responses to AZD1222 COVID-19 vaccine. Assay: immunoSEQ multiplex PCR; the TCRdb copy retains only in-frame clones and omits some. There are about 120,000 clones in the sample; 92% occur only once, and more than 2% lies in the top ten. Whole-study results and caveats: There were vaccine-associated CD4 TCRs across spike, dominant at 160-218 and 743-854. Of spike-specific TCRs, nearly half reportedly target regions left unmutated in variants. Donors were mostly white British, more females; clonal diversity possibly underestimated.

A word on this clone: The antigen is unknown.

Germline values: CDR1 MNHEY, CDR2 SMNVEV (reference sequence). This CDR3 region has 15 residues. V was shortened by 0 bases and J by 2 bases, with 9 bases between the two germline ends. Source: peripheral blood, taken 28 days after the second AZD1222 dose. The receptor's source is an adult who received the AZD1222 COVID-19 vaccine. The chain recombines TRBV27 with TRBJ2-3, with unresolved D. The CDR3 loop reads CASSLSIGPTDTQYF. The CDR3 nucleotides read TGTGCCAGCAGTTTATCGATCGGGCCCACAGATACGCAGTATTTT.